These 30 T cell receptor beta chains came from one sample sequenced in a study of graft-versus-host responses after intestinal transplantation (dated by TCRdb to the early 2020s). The library was prepared using the immunoSEQ multiplex PCR assay. TCRdb limited this immuneACCESS table to in-frame rearrangements with V and J called. A share of clones is missing; checked studies link under half to unresolved V genes, and the rest is unexplained. This sample lists over 15,000 clones; approximately 95% were detected once. The top ten clones comprise 0.65% to 0.95% of the sample. Material: PBMCs, obtained 23 days after intestinal transplant. These receptors were obtained from a human patient who received an intestinal transplant, so some T cells may come from the graft donor.

This rearrangement joins TRBV29-1 to TRBJ2-4; D may match TRBD1 or TRBD2 (5 bases each). Germline V gene lookup returns CDR1 SQVTM and CDR2 ANQGSEA. The CDR3 has 14 amino acids. The V end lost 0 bases, the J end lost 4 bases, and 10 bases lay between the germline ends. CDR3: CSVEDRGGKNIQYF. The CDR3 DNA reads TGCAGCGTTGAAGATCGGGGCGGGAAAAACATTCAGTACTTC.

The gene calls are TRBV6-6 and TRBJ1-1; no clear D. Per germline, CDR1 MNHNY and CDR2 SVGAGI (reference sequence). V lost 2 bases and J 2 bases, leaving 6 bases between the germline ends. CDR3 length equals 13 residues. CDR3 DNA sequence: TGTGCCAGCAGTTACGACGGAAACACTGAAGCTTTCTTT. Protein product: CASSYDGNTEAFF.

In its sample, this clone was seen once. This rearrangement joins TRBV27 to TRBJ2-7, with a tentative D call TRBD2 (6 bases). V was shortened by 3 bases and J by 4 bases, with 13 bases between the two germline ends. This CDR3 is 14 amino acids long. Germline V lookup: CDR1 MNHEY, CDR2 SMNVEV (reference sequence). The CDR3: CASSFRGTQYEQYF. The CDR3 region has the DNA TGTGCCAGCAGTTTTCGGGGGACTCAGTACGAGCAGTACTTC.

The chain recombines TRBV5-1 with TRBJ2-7, with D possibly being TRBD2 (6 bases). CDR3 length: 16 residues. Germline loops: CDR1 SGHRS, CDR2 YFSETQ. With 4 bases removed from V and 2 bases from J, the gap between germline ends came to 19 bases. This CDR3 reads CASSLVGTRVPYEQYF. The CDR3 DNA reads TGCGCCAGCAGCCTGGTGGGGACTCGGGTCCCCTACGAGCAGTACTTC.

The J gene is TRBJ2-7, the V gene TRBV29-1; D gene unclear. Germline V lookup: CDR1 SQVTM, CDR2 ANQGSEA. V was cut by 4 bases and J by 1 base, with 11 bases left in between. The CDR3 sequence is 13 residues long. CDR3: CSVVSDASYEQYF. The CDR3 DNA follows: TGCAGCGTTGTATCCGACGCATCCTACGAGCAGTACTTC.

The sample holds one count of this clone. The chain joins TRBV5-1 to TRBJ1-1; the match to TRBD1 covers 12 bases. This CDR3 has 15 residues. Germline V gene lookup returns CDR1 SGHRS and CDR2 YFSETQ. V was pared by 4 bases and J by 4 bases, with 5 bases of the junction left unmatched. The CDR3 protein is CASSMGQGAITEAFF. CDR3 nucleotide sequence: TGCGCCAGCAGCATGGGACAGGGGGCAATCACTGAAGCTTTCTTT.

This chain uses TRBV27 with TRBJ1-2; 9 bases are a match to TRBD1. From germline, CDR1 is MNHEY and CDR2 SMNVEV (reference sequence). Trimming took 8 bases from V and 4 from J; bases not matched to a gene: 11. The CDR3 is made up of 15 amino acids. CDR3 in DNA: TGTGCCAGCTCAACAGGGGGCGAGAGATCCTATGGCTACACCTTC. It translates to CASSTGGERSYGYTF.

This chain joins TRBV7-6 and TRBJ2-1, with D possibly matching TRBD2 (6 bases). Per germline, CDR1 SGHVS and CDR2 FNYEAQ. Trimming removed 4 bases from V and 5 bases from J, with 18 bases in between. CDR3 length equals 16 residues. The CDR3: CASSSLVGGPDNEQFF. CDR3 sequence (DNA): TGTGCCAGCAGCTCCTTGGTGGGGGGACCAGACAATGAGCAGTTCTTC.

The J gene is TRBJ1-4, the V gene TRBV6-1, with D unresolved. The CDR3 totals 14 residues. CDR1 is MNHNS, CDR2 SASEGT, per germline. V was clipped by 1 base and J by 7 bases, with 10 bases between them. The DNA of the CDR3 is TGTGCCAGCAGTGAAGTAAATGGTGGTGAAAAACTGTTTTTT. Translation gives CASSEVNGGEKLFF.

The chain recombines TRBV29-1 with TRBJ1-2; a possible D gene is TRBD1 (6 bases). The CDR3 totals 13 residues. Trimming removed 1 base at V and 4 bases at J, with 10 bases between. CDR1 and CDR2 from the germline V gene are SQVTM and ANQGSEA. CDR3 loop: CSVEAGHVYGYTF. The DNA for the CDR3 is TGCAGCGTTGAAGCGGGACACGTCTATGGCTACACCTTC. The full variable domain, its missing parts supplied by reference TRBV29-1 and TRBJ1-2, is SAVISQKPSRDICQRGTSLTIQCQVDSQVTMMFWYRQQPGQSLTLIATANQGSEATYESGFVIDKFPISRPNLTFSTLTVSNMSPEDSSIYLCSVEAGHVYGYTFGSGTRLTVV.

This rearrangement joins TRBV27 to TRBJ1-2, with D possibly TRBD1 on 5 matching bases. The ends were cut back, 2 bases at V and 4 bases at J, with 14 bases in the middle. This CDR3 region has 15 residues. Germline values: CDR1 MNHEY, CDR2 SMNVEV (reference sequence). The chain's CDR3 is CASSLLGRGPYGYTF. DNA of the CDR3: TGTGCCAGCAGTTTACTGGGGCGGGGTCCCTATGGCTACACCTTC.

The chain links TRBV7-3 to TRBJ2-1, with no clear D. CDR3 size: 15 residues. The V end was cut by 1 base, the J end by 5 bases, with 12 bases between. Looked up from germline, CDR1 is SGHTA and CDR2 is FQGTGA. The chain's CDR3 is CASSLMAARNNEQFF. DNA for the CDR3: TGTGCCAGCAGCTTAATGGCGGCACGGAACAATGAGCAGTTCTTC.

Details on this clone: One end of the junction does not line up with germline, which may come from a read error. This chain uses TRBV28 with TRBJ2-5; 12 bases map to TRBD2. This CDR3 spans 15 amino acids. The germline CDR1 and CDR2 sequences are MDHEN and SYDVKM. The CDR3 DNA sequence: TGTGCCAGCAGTCTAGCGGGAGGGCCCCAAGGGACCCAGTACTTC. It translates to CASSLAGGPQGTQYF.

The chain couples TRBV7-9 to TRBJ2-3; 8 bases map to TRBD2. Losses at the gene ends were 4 bases for V and 5 bases for J; bases not matched to a gene: 8. Germline V gene sequence: CDR1 SEHNR, CDR2 FQNEAQ (reference sequence). CDR3 size: 15 residues. The CDR3 bases are TGTGCCAGCAGCTCTTATAGCGGGATAGAAGATACGCAGTATTTT. Its translation is CASSSYSGIEDTQYF.

As regards this clone: The identical CDR3 is also encoded by other nucleotide sequences in the sample. This chain links TRBV19 with TRBJ1-1; no clear D. Trimming left V 4 bases short and J 8 bases short, with 17 bases between. The CDR3 is 14 residues long. CDR1 is LNHDA and CDR2 is SQIVND in the germline V gene (reference sequence). The CDR3 DNA reads TGTGCCAGTAGTACCCATTTCCGGGAGATAGAAGCTTTCTTT. This encodes CASSTHFREIEAFF.

The chain links TRBV5-1 to TRBJ1-1; 8 bases map to TRBD1. The CDR3 loop spans 12 amino acids. With V trimmed by 4 bases and J by 5 bases, 1 base remained unmatched. Germline V gene sequence: CDR1 SGHRS, CDR2 YFSETQ. This CDR3 reads CASSTGGTEAFF. CDR3 bases: TGCGCCAGCAGCACAGGGGGAACTGAAGCTTTCTTT.

This sequence joins TRBV6-5 and TRBJ1-5; the D gene is possibly TRBD1 (5 bases). Trimming removed 5 bases from V and 1 base from J, with 9 bases in between. The CDR3 is made up of 14 amino acids. From germline, CDR1 is MNHEY and CDR2 SVGAGI. The CDR3 protein is CASSVPGSNQPQHF. The CDR3 DNA reads as TGTGCCAGCAGTGTTCCAGGGAGCAATCAGCCCCAGCATTTT.

The chain links TRBV7-9 to TRBJ2-1; either TRBD1 or TRBD2 may fit D (5 bases each). Per germline, CDR1 SEHNR and CDR2 FQNEAQ (reference sequence). CDR3 length equals 13 residues. Trimming removed 0 bases from V and 10 bases from J, with 10 bases in between. Written as DNA, the CDR3 is TGTGCCAGCAGCTTAGCGGGGGTAGGGGAGCAGTTCTTC. Translating it yields CASSLAGVGEQFF.

V usage is TRBV6-1 and J usage is TRBJ1-1, with D perhaps matching TRBD1 (6 bases). The CDR3 spans 14 residues. The V and J ends lost 8 bases and 4 bases respectively, with 17 bases between them. Germline CDR1 reads MNHNS; CDR2 reads SASEGT. In DNA form, the CDR3 reads TGTGCCAGCTTGCCACAGGGAGGAGGCACTGAAGCTTTCTTT. Residues: CASLPQGGGTEAFF.

V gene TRBV5-6 combines with J gene TRBJ2-7, with 9 bases matching TRBD2. The germline gives CDR1 SGHDT, CDR2 YYEEEE. This CDR3 has 17 amino acids. After removal of 4 bases from V and 3 bases from J, the junction contained 14 bases not matched to a gene. CDR3: CASSNIITTSGYYEQYF. The CDR3 region has the DNA TGTGCCAGCAGCAACATTATAACGACTAGCGGATACTACGAGCAGTACTTC.

The V gene is TRBV11-2, the J gene TRBJ1-3; D perhaps matches TRBD1 (6 bases). Trimming pared 5 bases from V and 0 bases from J, leaving 14 bases between. There are 16 residues in the CDR3. Germline CDR1 is SGHAT and CDR2 is FQNNGV. The CDR3 DNA sequence: TGTGCCAGCAGCGGATCGACAGGATTCTCTGGAAACACCATATATTTT. This gives the protein CASSGSTGFSGNTIYF. Filled out from reference TRBV11-2 and TRBJ1-3, the complete variable domain reads EAGVAQSPRYKIIEKRQSVAFWCNPISGHATLYWYQQILGQGPKLLIQFQNNGVVDDSQLPKDRFSAERLKGVDSTLKIQPAKLEDSAVYLCASSGSTGFSGNTIYFGEGSWLTVV.

This sequence joins TRBV5-4 and TRBJ2-1, with a weak D call TRBD1 (5 bases). Trimming shortened V by 2 bases and J by 7 bases, and 16 bases separated the two germline ends. The germline CDR1 and CDR2 sequences are SGHNT and YYREEE (reference sequence). CDR3 length: 15 residues. CDR3 sequence reads: CASSLRTTFGNEQFF. The DNA for the CDR3 is TGTGCCAGCAGCTTACGGACAACCTTTGGGAATGAGCAGTTCTTC.

V and J are TRBV11-1 and TRBJ2-7; perhaps TRBD2 as D (5 bases). This CDR3 comprises 13 residues. V lost 5 bases, J lost 4 bases, and 12 bases lay in between. CDR1 is SGHAT and CDR2 is FQDESV in the germline V gene (reference sequence). The CDR3, as DNA: TGTGCCAGCAGCCTCCCCACTAGTTACGAGCAGTACTTC. Protein product: CASSLPTSYEQYF.

The chain links TRBV18 to TRBJ2-5, with 8 bases fitting TRBD1. The CDR3 loop spans 15 amino acids. V was pared by 2 bases and J by 5 bases, with 7 bases of the junction left unmatched. Germline assignment: CDR1 KGHSH and CDR2 LQKENI. CDR3 DNA: TGTGCCAGCTCACCAGGGACAGGACTGAAGGAGACCCAGTACTTC. This codes for CASSPGTGLKETQYF. Together with reference TRBV18 and TRBJ2-5, the CDR3 gives the full variable domain: NAGVMQNPRHLVRRRGQEARLRCSPMKGHSHVYWYRQLPEEGLKFMVYLQKENIIDESGMPKERFSAEFPKEGPSILRIQQVVRGDSAAYFCASSPGTGLKETQYFGPGTRLLVL.

The V call is TRBV7-6, the J call TRBJ2-1, with TRBD2 identical over 7 bases. This CDR3 has 14 amino acids. Trimming cost V 1 base and J 10 bases; bases outside gene matches: 7. Germline CDR1 is SGHVS and CDR2 is FNYEAQ. CDR3 sequence (DNA): TGTGCCAGCAGCTTAGAGCCCCTAGCGGTAGAGCAGTTCTTC. It yields the protein CASSLEPLAVEQFF.

The chain carries TRBV5-4 and TRBJ2-1, with TRBD1 matching over 8 bases. The CDR3 runs to 16 residues. V trimming: 4 bases; J trimming: 9 bases; junction bases outside the gene matches: 15. Per the germline V gene, CDR1 is SGHNT and CDR2 is YYREEE (reference sequence). This CDR3 is CASSPPMGQAFGEQFF. In DNA form, the CDR3 reads TGTGCCAGCAGCCCCCCTATGGGACAGGCTTTCGGTGAGCAGTTCTTC.

This clone showed up just once. The J gene is TRBJ2-3, the V gene TRBV30; 8 positions agree with TRBD2. With 2 bases clipped from V and 3 bases from J, the junction kept 13 bases outside the gene matches. The CDR3 loop spans 17 amino acids. The germline CDR1 and CDR2 sequences are GTSNPN and SVGIG (reference sequence). The CDR3: CAWSWFWREVETDTQYF. The CDR3 DNA sequence: TGTGCCTGGAGTTGGTTCTGGCGGGAGGTGGAGACAGATACGCAGTATTTT.

The chain recombines TRBV7-9 with TRBJ1-5, with D unresolved. The CDR3 runs to 14 residues. Germline assignment: CDR1 SEHNR and CDR2 FQNEAQ (reference sequence). V was cut by 0 bases and J by 3 bases, with 6 bases left in between. The CDR3 sequence: CASSLAFSNQPQHF. CDR3 nucleotide sequence: TGTGCCAGCAGCTTAGCCTTTTCCAATCAGCCCCAGCATTTT.

V is TRBV19 and J is TRBJ1-5; perhaps TRBD1 as D (6 bases). V was pared by 7 bases and J by 1 base, with 14 bases between. Germline V CDR1 and CDR2: LNHDA, SQIVND (reference sequence). There are 15 residues in the CDR3. The CDR3 here is CASTAQGPSNQPQHF. The CDR3 nucleotides read TGTGCCAGTACCGCCCAGGGGCCGAGCAATCAGCCCCAGCATTTT.

The chain carries TRBV5-6 and TRBJ1-2; 8 bases align to TRBD1. V gave up 0 bases and J gave up 4 bases; unmatched junction bases: 8. The germline V gene encodes CDR1 SGHDT and CDR2 YYEEEE. CDR3 length: 16 residues. The CDR3 here is CASSLGMGQEFYGYTF. The DNA of the CDR3 is TGTGCCAGCAGCTTGGGTATGGGACAGGAATTCTATGGCTACACCTTC.